The clone carrying this T cell receptor beta chain was recorded many times. Library preparation (for TCRbeta) was performed with unique molecular identifiers. In TCRdb, the PCR reads were re-called with MiXCR into one record per CDR3 protein. Here the sample spans some 240,000 distinct CDR3 sequences, 12% being singletons. The sample is drawn from a study of T-cell reconstitution after alpha-beta-depleted transplantation in children. Germline lookup yields CDR1 SEHNR and CDR2 FQNEAQ (reference sequence). The CDR3 spans 12 residues. Trimming took 3 bases from V and 8 from J, leaving 10 bases between them.

The receptor was isolated from a human donor who donated a stem cell graft to a child with acute lymphoblastic leukemia. V and J are TRBV7-9 and TRBJ1-1; no clear D. Sequencing was performed on PBMCs from the stem cell graft donor, taken from the stem cell graft. CDR3 amino acids: CASSLGLTEAFF. In nucleotides, the CDR3 is TGTGCCAGCAGCTTGGGTTTAACCGAAGCTTTCTTT. Supplemented by reference TRBV7-9 and TRBJ1-1, the full variable domain reads DTGVSQNPRHKITKRGQNVTFRCDPISEHNRLYWYRQTLGQGPEFLTYFQNEAQLEKSRLLSDRFSAERPKGSFSTLEIQRTEQGDSAMYLCASSLGLTEAFFGQGTRLTVV.